A selection of T cell receptor beta chains follows, all from one sample in a study of cytomegalovirus exposure and HLA in healthy donors. Clones were read by immunoSEQ multiplex PCR, and TCRdb kept only the in-frame ones, dropping some. The table lists 150,000 or so clones, approximately 85% of them singletons, with 2% to 2.5% in the top ten. The sequencing sample was made of PBMCs. These receptors all come from a man aged 18-30 years in good health and CMV-seropositive. Each CDR3 is given with its conserved first and last residue. The D gene is left open where the match is weak. Size tells how often a clone was seen (once, few, many) or the class of an expanded clone, and some rows leave it out.

v_gene	j_gene	d_gene	abundance	len	CDR3aa	CDR3nt
TRBV10-3	TRBJ2-7	TRBD2	-	15	CAISLSGLAGYEQYF	TGTGCCATCAGCCTCTCGGGACTAGCGGGCTACGAGCAGTACTTC
TRBV9	TRBJ2-2	TRBD2	few	16	CASSAVAGANTGELFF	TGTGCCAGCAGCGCCGTAGCGGGGGCCAACACCGGGGAGCTGTTTTTT
TRBV5-1	TRBJ2-7	-	few	13	CASRPGSSYEQYF	TGCGCCAGCAGACCCGGGAGCTCCTACGAGCAGTACTTC
TRBV10-3	TRBJ1-2	-	-	15	CAISEGPGKNYGYTF	TGTGCCATCAGTGAGGGTCCAGGGAAGAACTATGGCTACACCTTC
TRBV5-6	TRBJ2-1	TRBD2	-	16	CASSLPGLAGQDEQFF	TGTGCCAGCAGCTTACCGGGACTAGCGGGACAGGATGAGCAGTTCTTC
TRBV4-3	TRBJ2-1	TRBD2	-	16	CASSQDLRGGGGEQFF	TGCGCCAGCAGCCAAGATCTGCGGGGGGGCGGTGGTGAGCAGTTCTTC
TRBV4-2	TRBJ1-2	-	-	15	CASSQEWRGVYGYTF	TGTGCCAGCAGCCAAGAATGGCGCGGGGTCTATGGCTACACCTTC
TRBV10-3	TRBJ1-1	-	-	11	CGVAGGTEAFF	TGTGGGGTGGCAGGCGGGACTGAAGCTTTCTTT
TRBV6-1	TRBJ1-1	TRBD1	-	16	CASSEGAGTGGTEAFF	TGTGCCAGCAGTGAGGGGGCCGGGACAGGGGGCACTGAAGCTTTCTTT
TRBV4-3	TRBJ1-4	-	-	16	CASSQNPGQSNEKLFF	TGCGCCAGCAGCCAGAACCCAGGACAGTCTAATGAAAAACTGTTTTTT
TRBV19	TRBJ2-1	-	-	16	CASRTTNGGRANEQFF	TGTGCCAGTAGGACTACAAATGGGGGCAGGGCCAATGAGCAGTTCTTC